These T cell receptor beta chains were read from a single sample in a study of beta chain features in type 1 diabetes. Here immunoSEQ multiplex PCR was the method, and the copy in TCRdb shows in-frame clones only, minus some. The profile shows around 300,000 clones, about 15% of them singletons. Source material: naive CD4+ T cells from blood. The source is a young man with type 1 diabetes. The CDR3 runs from the conserved cysteine through the conserved F or W. Fields, in order: J gene, V gene, D gene, clone size, CDR3 DNA, CDR3 protein. A D gene is named only where the DNA matches it firmly. The size entry is marked missing in some rows and otherwise reads once, few, many or a size class.

>TRBJ2-7|TRBV15|TRBD2|-
TGTGCCACCAGCAGGGCCACGAAGACTAGCGGAAGCTCCTACGAGCAGTACTTC
CATSRATKTSGSSYEQYF
>TRBJ1-1|TRBV29-1|-|-
TGCAGCGCCTACCGAGGAAACACTGAAGCTTTCTTT
CSAYRGNTEAFF
>TRBJ2-2|TRBV30|-|-
TGTGCCTGGTCCCGGACTTTTACCGGGGAGCTGTTTTTT
CAWSRTFTGELFF
>TRBJ2-1|TRBV11-2|TRBD1|-
TGTGCCAGCAGCCTTGACAGGGGCAACCACAATGAGCAGTTCTTC
CASSLDRGNHNEQFF
>TRBJ1-4|TRBV12-5|-|-
TGTGCTAGTGGTTTGCCGGTCAAAAATTTT
CASGLPVKNF
>TRBJ1-6|TRBV30|-|-
TGTGCCTGGAGCACTATCGGCAATTCACCCCTCCACTTT
CAWSTIGNSPLHF
>TRBJ1-1|TRBV30|-|few
TGTGCCTGGAGTGTGTTAAAAGTCGGTGAAGCTTTCTTT
CAWSVLKVGEAFF
>TRBJ2-3|TRBV7-9|TRBD2|-
TGTGCCAGCAGCCGAGAGGCGGGAGGCACAGATACGCAGTATTTT
CASSREAGGTDTQYF
>TRBJ1-2|TRBV27|TRBD1|once
TGTGCCAGCAGCCCCCTCGGGACAGCCTCCGGGGTTGGCTACACCTTC
CASSPLGTASGVGYTF
>TRBJ2-1|TRBV15|-|-
TGTGCCACCAGCAGGGGGGAGGGGGTGTACAATGAGCAGTTCTTC
CATSRGEGVYNEQFF
>TRBJ2-6|TRBV18|-|few
TGTGCCAGCTCACCACTCCGGGGGGCCTCTGGGGCCAACGTCCTGACTTTC
CASSPLRGASGANVLTF
>TRBJ2-7|TRBV29-1|TRBD2|-
TGCAGCGTGCGAGGACTAGCTATCTACGAGCAGTACTTC
CSVRGLAIYEQYF
>TRBJ2-6|TRBV7-2|TRBD2|-
TGTGCCAGCAGCGCGGGAGCTGGGGCCAACGTCCTGACTTTC
CASSAGAGANVLTF
>TRBJ1-1|TRBV4-1|TRBD1|few
TGCGCCAGCAGCCCCCAACAGGGGTTGAACACTGAAGCTTTCTTT
CASSPQQGLNTEAFF
>TRBJ2-4|TRBV7-9|TRBD1|-
TGTGCCAGCAGCGCCCGGACAGGAAAAAACATTCAGTACTTC
CASSARTGKNIQYF
>TRBJ1-1|TRBV5-6|TRBD1|-
TGTGCCAGCACGGACAGGGGGAGGACTGAAGCTTTCTTT
CASTDRGRTEAFF
>TRBJ1-2|TRBV28|-|-
TGTGCCAGCTCCCGCGGAGTTGCCATCCCCTACTATGGCTACACCTTC
CASSRGVAIPYYGYTF
>TRBJ2-3|TRBV18|TRBD2|-
TGTGCCAGCTCGCGGACTAGCGGGGGATCAGATACGCAGTATTTT
CASSRTSGGSDTQYF
>TRBJ2-1|TRBV9|TRBD2|few
TGTGCCAGCAGCGTAGGGACTAGCGGAAACAATGAGCAGTTCTTC
CASSVGTSGNNEQFF
>TRBJ1-2|TRBV19|-|-
TGTGCCAGTAGTATAGATCGCAGGTCCTATGGCTACACCTTC
CASSIDRRSYGYTF
>TRBJ2-2|TRBV7-8|-|-
TGTGCCAGCAGCCTAACAGCGGGCAAAGCAACCGGGGAGCTGTTTTTT
CASSLTAGKATGELFF
>TRBJ2-1|TRBV14|-|few
TGTGCCAGCAGCTCTAGAGGATTCAGCTCCTACAATGAGCAGTTCTTC
CASSSRGFSSYNEQFF
>TRBJ1-6|TRBV5-1|TRBD1|-
TGCGCCAGCAGCCCCCGGGACAGTGGTTCACCCCTCCACTTT
CASSPRDSGSPLHF
>TRBJ2-5|TRBV7-9|TRBD2|few
TGTGCCAGCAGCTTAGCGGCTAGCGGGACCCAGTACTTC
CASSLAASGTQYF
>TRBJ1-2|TRBV5-1|-|-
TGCGCCAGCAGCTTGGCCAGGGCAGGGGCCCCTTATGGCTACACCTTC
CASSLARAGAPYGYTF
>TRBJ2-1|TRBV7-9|TRBD2|few
TGTGCCAGCAGCTTAGGAGTCAGCGGGGGTAATGAGCAGTTCTTC
CASSLGVSGGNEQFF
>TRBJ2-1|TRBV10-3|-|few
TGTGCCATCAGTGAGTCTGAGGGATCCAATGAGCAGTTCTTC
CAISESEGSNEQFF
>TRBJ2-3|TRBV5-5|-|few
TGTGCCAGCAGCCCGGGAGACGGGAGCGGTAATACGCAGTATTTT
CASSPGDGSGNTQYF
>TRBJ2-2|TRBV7-2|-|few
TGTGCCAGCAGCCCCCTCACCGGGGAGCTGTTTTTT
CASSPLTGELFF
>TRBJ2-1|TRBV29-1|-|few
TGCAGCGTTGCAGGGTACAATGAGCAGTTCTTC
CSVAGYNEQFF
>TRBJ1-1|TRBV7-2|TRBD1|-
TGTGCCAGCACCCCGAGGATGACAGGGAAGACTGAAGCTTTCTTT
CASTPRMTGKTEAFF
>TRBJ2-1|TRBV18|-|-
TGTGCCAGCTTACCAGTCGGGTGGGCCTACAATGAGCAGTTCTTC
CASLPVGWAYNEQFF
>TRBJ1-1|TRBV29-1|-|few
TGCAGCGCGGTGTCGCAGGCGAACACTGAAGCTTTCTTT
CSAVSQANTEAFF
>TRBJ1-4|TRBV4-1|-|few
TGCGCCAGCAGCCAATTTCGCCTACCAAATGAAAAACTGTTTTTT
CASSQFRLPNEKLFF
>TRBJ1-1|TRBV30|TRBD1|few
TGTGCCTCCCGGACAGGGAGCTTTGAAGCTTTCTTT
CASRTGSFEAFF
>TRBJ2-7|TRBV18|TRBD1|-
TGTGCCAGCTTGGGACAGGGTGGGCATCCTTACGAGCAGTACTTC
CASLGQGGHPYEQYF
>TRBJ1-5|TRBV10-3|TRBD1|-
TGTGCCATCAGTGGGAACAGGGGCGGCAATCAGCCCCAGCATTTT
CAISGNRGGNQPQHF
>TRBJ2-1|TRBV11-3|TRBD1|-
TGTGCCAGCAGCTTACGGACCGGGACAGGGGCGAGGAATGAGCAGTTCTTC
CASSLRTGTGARNEQFF
>TRBJ2-7|TRBV14|-|-
TGTGCCAGCAGCCCAGGGAACTGGAAGGGGGCCTACGAGCAGTACTTC
CASSPGNWKGAYEQYF
>TRBJ2-1|TRBV7-2|TRBD2|few
TGTGCCAGTCGCATGACGGCGGGAGAAGGTGAGCAGTTCTTC
CASRMTAGEGEQFF
>TRBJ2-7|TRBV5-4|-|-
TGTGCCAGCAGCTTTTTACTAGGCGACGAGCAGTACTTC
CASSFLLGDEQYF
>TRBJ2-1|TRBV18|-|few
TGTGCCAGCTCACCACTGTCAGGGGTAGTATACAATGAGCAGTTCTTC
CASSPLSGVVYNEQFF
>TRBJ2-2|TRBV7-2|TRBD1|-
TGTGCCAGCAGCTTAGCGCTGGAGAGGGGGCACACCGGGGAGCTGTTTTTT
CASSLALERGHTGELFF
>TRBJ1-3|TRBV9|-|few
TGTGCCAGCAGCGTGGGACAAACGGTCATCGGAAACACCATATATTTT
CASSVGQTVIGNTIYF
>TRBJ2-1|TRBV27|TRBD2|-
TGTGCCAGCAGATTTAGCGGGGGGGAGTACAATGAGCAGTTCTTC
CASRFSGGEYNEQFF
>TRBJ2-1|TRBV19|TRBD1|-
TGTGCCAGTAGTAGAAGGATCCGGGACAGGGGGCTCAATGAGCAGTTCTTC
CASSRRIRDRGLNEQFF
>TRBJ2-5|TRBV19|TRBD2|few
TGTGCCAGTAGTATCACAGCGGGATCAGAGACCCAGTACTTC
CASSITAGSETQYF
>TRBJ2-3|TRBV14|TRBD1|few
TGTGCCAGCAGCCCCACAGGGGACACGCAGTATTTT
CASSPTGDTQYF
>TRBJ2-1|TRBV28|-|few
TGTGCCAGCAGTTATCGGGTTAAATCCTACAATGAGCAGTTCTTC
CASSYRVKSYNEQFF
>TRBJ2-3|TRBV5-4|-|few
TGTGCCAGCAGCTTGGACGGAGGCACAGATACGCAGTATTTT
CASSLDGGTDTQYF
>TRBJ2-1|TRBV4-1|TRBD2|once
TGCGCCAGCAGCCGAACTGTAGCGGGACTTTCCTACAATGAGCAGTTCTTC
CASSRTVAGLSYNEQFF
>TRBJ2-7|TRBV9|TRBD2|-
TGTGCCAGCAGTCGTGGACTAGCGGGAGTCTACGAGCAGTACTTC
CASSRGLAGVYEQYF